These 20 T cell receptor beta chains originate from one sample sequenced in a study of blood T cell repertoires in COVID-19. Here immunoSEQ multiplex PCR was the method, and the copy in TCRdb shows in-frame clones only, minus some. The table lists some 120,000 clones, around 90% of them singletons. The sample comprised peripheral blood. All receptors come from a man aged 55 to 70 with COVID-19, enrolled during active disease.

The genes are TRBV6-1 and TRBJ1-2; 10 positions agree with TRBD1. The V gene end was trimmed by 0 bases and the J gene end by 6 bases; junction bases not matched to a gene: 4. Germline V gene data show CDR1 as MNHNS and CDR2 as SASEGT. The CDR3 totals 15 residues. The CDR3 DNA follows: TGTGCCAGCAGTGAAGCGACAGGGGGCAGTAATGGCTACACCTTC. Translation gives CASSEATGGSNGYTF.

The chain has TRBV9 and TRBJ1-1; 9 nucleotides align to TRBD1. The CDR3 extends over 15 amino acids. Trimming removed 3 bases from V and 6 bases from J; junction bases left unmatched: 9. Germline V gene sequence: CDR1 SGDLS, CDR2 YYNGEE. CDR3 bases: TGTGCCAGCAGCGGGAGGACAGGGGAGTTCGCTGAAGCTTTCTTT. The encoded protein is CASSGRTGEFAEAFF.

The rearrangement links TRBV30 to TRBJ1-5, with 8 bases lining up with TRBD1. The CDR3 covers 13 residues. The germline gives CDR1 GTSNPN, CDR2 SVGIG (reference sequence). The V segment lost 3 bases and the J segment 11 bases; nucleotides outside the gene matches: 9. CDR3 amino acids: CAWRLTGVAAQHF. Here the CDR3 DNA reads TGTGCCTGGAGGCTGACAGGGGTCGCAGCCCAGCATTTT.

The chain recombines TRBV5-5 with TRBJ2-7; TRBD1 is a possible D gene (5 bases). V was pared by 0 bases and J by 4 bases, with 8 bases between. Germline V gives CDR1 SGHKS, CDR2 YYEKEE (reference sequence). CDR3 length equals 13 residues. The CDR3 protein is CASSLVSGYEQYF. CDR3 coding DNA: TGTGCCAGCAGCTTGGTGTCAGGGTACGAGCAGTACTTC. Filled out from reference TRBV5-5 and TRBJ2-7, the complete variable domain reads DAGVTQSPTHLIKTRGQQVTLRCSPISGHKSVSWYQQVLGQGPQFIFQYYEKEERGRGNFPDRFSARQFPNYSSELNVNALLLGDSALYLCASSLVSGYEQYFGPGTRLTVT.

The genes are TRBV2 and TRBJ2-3, with 10 bases fitting TRBD2. In germline, CDR1 is SNHLY, CDR2 FYNNEI. The V gene end was trimmed by 7 bases and the J gene end by 6 bases; junction bases not matched to a gene: 7. This CDR3 is 14 amino acids long. CDR3 DNA sequence: TGTGCCAGCATTTTCCTAGCGGGAGCGGATACGCAGTATTTT. It is translated as CASIFLAGADTQYF.

The genes are TRBV4-1 and TRBJ2-7; TRBD2 agrees at 10 bases. The CDR3 covers 17 residues. Germline V CDR1 and CDR2: MGHRA, YSYEKL. Losses at the gene ends were 0 bases for V and 3 bases for J; bases not matched to a gene: 8. The CDR3 bases are TGCGCCAGCAGCCAAGATCATGGGGCTAGCGGGAGCTACGAGCAGTACTTC. Protein sequence: CASSQDHGASGSYEQYF.

The rearrangement links TRBV19 to TRBJ2-1, with D possibly matching TRBD2 (5 bases). The CDR3 runs to 13 residues. Trimming removed 8 bases from V and 6 bases from J, with 14 bases in between. CDR1 and CDR2 from the germline V gene are LNHDA and SQIVND (reference sequence). Here the CDR3 DNA reads TGTGCCAGTGGACTCCCCCCCCTCAATGAGCAGTTCTTC. Protein: CASGLPPLNEQFF.

The rearrangement joins TRBV11-2 to TRBJ1-2, with TRBD1 matching over 9 bases. The germline CDR1 and CDR2 sequences are SGHAT and FQNNGV. CDR3 length: 16 residues. The ends lost 5 bases at V and 6 bases at J; junction bases unmatched: 13. CDR3 nucleotides: TGTGCCAGCAGCACCCAACCGGGACAGGGATATGATGGCTACACCTTC. It yields the protein CASSTQPGQGYDGYTF.

The chain employs TRBV27 and TRBJ2-7; D is perhaps TRBD1 (5 bases). Germline V CDR1 and CDR2: MNHEY, SMNVEV (reference sequence). The CDR3 is 14 residues long. Trimming left V 7 bases short and J 2 bases short, with 15 bases between. The chain's CDR3 is CASTNGAVPYEQYF. The CDR3, as DNA: TGTGCCAGCACTAATGGGGCAGTCCCCTACGAGCAGTACTTC.

The rearrangement joins TRBV28 to TRBJ1-1; a possible D gene is TRBD1 (6 bases). The CDR3 totals 12 residues. The germline V and J ends were trimmed by 4 bases and 11 bases, with 14 bases remaining between them. Germline V lookup: CDR1 MDHEN, CDR2 SYDVKM. The CDR3 reads CASSSQTGRAFF. CDR3 DNA: TGTGCCAGCAGTTCTCAGACAGGTCGGGCTTTCTTT.

CDR3 in DNA: TGTGCCTGGGGGAGGGTACCTGGAAACACCATATATTTT. Translated: CAWGRVPGNTIYF. V gene TRBV30 combines with J gene TRBJ1-3; D not certain. CDR3 size: 13 residues. The V gene lost 5 bases and the J gene lost 2 bases, with 10 bases spanning the gap. The germline V gene encodes CDR1 GTSNPN and CDR2 SVGIG (reference sequence).

The chain recombines TRBV2 with TRBJ2-1; 8 bases match TRBD1. Per the germline V gene, CDR1 is SNHLY and CDR2 is FYNNEI. J was trimmed by 8 bases and V by 6 bases; bases with no gene match: 6. The CDR3 spans 13 residues. The CDR3 loop reads CASRDRALDEQFF. The CDR3 region has the DNA TGTGCCAGCAGGGACAGGGCTTTGGATGAGCAGTTCTTC.

V usage is TRBV5-1 and J usage is TRBJ2-7; 8 nucleotides agree with TRBD2. The CDR3 extends over 16 amino acids. J gave up 3 bases and V 4 bases, and 12 bases lay outside the gene matches. CDR1 and CDR2 from the germline V gene are SGHRS and YFSETQ. CDR3 coding DNA: TGCGCCAGCAGCCCGGAGCGACGGGAGGGCCGCTACGAGCAGTACTTC. As protein: CASSPERREGRYEQYF.

The genes are TRBV6-5 and TRBJ2-1, with 10 bases aligning to TRBD1. From germline, CDR1 is MNHEY and CDR2 SVGAGI. This CDR3 region has 14 residues. Losses at the gene ends were 6 bases for V and 4 bases for J; bases not matched to a gene: 3. CDR3 in DNA: TGTGCCAGCAGACGGGGACAGGGGTACAATGAGCAGTTCTTC. This sequence encodes CASRRGQGYNEQFF.

V and J are TRBV6-2 or TRBV6-3 and TRBJ2-5; the D is unclear. The CDR3 loop spans 12 amino acids. Germline values: CDR1 MNHEY, CDR2 SVGEGT. Trimming took 2 bases from V and 5 from J, leaving 6 bases between them. The CDR3 coding sequence is TGTGCCAGCAGTTACGTCCGGGAGACCCAGTACTTC. It codes for CASSYVRETQYF.

This clone was detected only a few times. The chain uses TRBV18 and TRBJ2-1, with unresolved D. The CDR3 loop spans 16 amino acids. CDR1 KGHSH and CDR2 LQKENI come from the germline V gene. The V and J ends lost 1 base and 0 bases respectively, with 10 bases between them. This CDR3 reads CASSPQFSSSYNEQFF. The DNA of the CDR3 is TGTGCCAGCTCACCACAGTTCTCGAGCTCCTACAATGAGCAGTTCTTC.

V gene TRBV4-1 combines with J gene TRBJ2-1, with D uncertain. Germline V lookup: CDR1 MGHRA, CDR2 YSYEKL. V lost 1 base, J lost 0 bases, and 7 bases lay in between. The CDR3 consists of 15 residues. In nucleotides, the CDR3 is TGCGCCAGCAGCCAAGTCCTAGACTCCTACAATGAGCAGTTCTTC. It is translated as CASSQVLDSYNEQFF.

This clone was detected a few times. V is TRBV19 and J is TRBJ2-1; 9 bases map to TRBD2. Trimming removed 8 bases from V and 2 bases from J; junction bases left unmatched: 7. CDR1 is LNHDA and CDR2 is SQIVND in the germline V gene (reference sequence). This CDR3 comprises 15 residues. DNA of the CDR3: TGTGCCAGTTCCCTAGGCGGGAGGGCCTACAATGAGCAGTTCTTC. Its protein product is CASSLGGRAYNEQFF.

V gene TRBV3-1 (or the pseudogene TRBV3-2) combines with J gene TRBJ1-2; D is uncertain. Germline V CDR1 and CDR2: LGHDT, YNNKEL (reference sequence). Trimming shortened V by 2 bases and J by 4 bases, and 11 bases separated the two germline ends. The CDR3 runs 14 residues. The CDR3 loop reads CASSQQVSTYGYTF. The CDR3, as DNA: TGTGCCAGCAGCCAACAGGTGTCAACCTATGGCTACACCTTC.

The rearrangement links TRBV24-1 to TRBJ2-1; D might be TRBD2 (6 bases). CDR1 KGHDR and CDR2 SFDVKD come from the germline V gene. CDR3 length equals 15 residues. V gave up 2 bases and J gave up 5 bases, with 12 bases separating them. The DNA for the CDR3 is TGTGCCACCAGTGATTCCGGGACTCCCCACAATGAGCAGTTCTTC. Translation gives CATSDSGTPHNEQFF.